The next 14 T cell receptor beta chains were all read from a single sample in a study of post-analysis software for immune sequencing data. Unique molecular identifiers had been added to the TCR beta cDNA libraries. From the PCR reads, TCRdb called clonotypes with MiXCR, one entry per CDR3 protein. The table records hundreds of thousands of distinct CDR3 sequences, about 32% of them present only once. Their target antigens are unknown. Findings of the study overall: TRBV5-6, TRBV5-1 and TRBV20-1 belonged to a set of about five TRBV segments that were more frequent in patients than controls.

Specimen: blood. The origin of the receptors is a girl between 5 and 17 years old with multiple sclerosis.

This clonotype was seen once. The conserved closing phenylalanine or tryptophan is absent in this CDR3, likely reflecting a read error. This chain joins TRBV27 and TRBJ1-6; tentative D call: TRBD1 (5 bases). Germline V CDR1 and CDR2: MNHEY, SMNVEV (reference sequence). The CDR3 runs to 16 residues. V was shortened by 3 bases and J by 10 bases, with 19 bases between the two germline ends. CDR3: CASSFYPKGKESPLHL. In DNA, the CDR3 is TGTGCCAGCAGTTTCTACCCGAAGGGGAAGGAATCACCCCTCCACTTG.

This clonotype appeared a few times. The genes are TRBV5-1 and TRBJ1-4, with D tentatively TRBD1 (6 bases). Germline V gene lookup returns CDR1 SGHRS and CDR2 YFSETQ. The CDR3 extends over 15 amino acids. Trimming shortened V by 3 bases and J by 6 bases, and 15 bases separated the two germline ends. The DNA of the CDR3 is TGCGCCAGCAGCTCGAACCCCCGGACAGATGAAAAACTGTTTTTT. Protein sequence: CASSSNPRTDEKLFF.

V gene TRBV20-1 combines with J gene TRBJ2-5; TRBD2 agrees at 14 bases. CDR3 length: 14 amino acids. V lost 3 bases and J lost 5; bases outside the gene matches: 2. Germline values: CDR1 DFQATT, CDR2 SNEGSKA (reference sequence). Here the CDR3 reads CSARGLAGAETQYF. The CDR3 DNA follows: TGCAGTGCTAGGGGACTAGCGGGAGCCGAGACCCAGTACTTC.

For the CDR3, the DNA is TGTGCCATCAGTGAGTCGGTAACCGGGAGTCTCCAATTCCCAGATGGCTACACCTTC. Encoded protein: CAISESVTGSLQFPDGYTF. The chain couples TRBV10-3 to TRBJ1-2; D unresolved. V dropped 0 bases and J dropped 6 bases, with 26 bases sitting between them. This CDR3 comprises 19 residues. Germline assignment: CDR1 ENHRY and CDR2 SYGVKD.

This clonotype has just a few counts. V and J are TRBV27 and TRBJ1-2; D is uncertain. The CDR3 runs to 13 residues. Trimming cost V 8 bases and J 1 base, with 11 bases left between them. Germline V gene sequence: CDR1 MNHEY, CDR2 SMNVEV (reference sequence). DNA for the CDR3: TGTGCCAGCGCGGACGGAAATAACTATGGCTACACCTTC. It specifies CASADGNNYGYTF.

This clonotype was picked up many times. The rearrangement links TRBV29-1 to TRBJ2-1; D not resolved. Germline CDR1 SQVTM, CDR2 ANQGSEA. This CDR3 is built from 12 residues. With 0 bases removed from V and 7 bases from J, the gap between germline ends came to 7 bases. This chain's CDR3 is CSVEDLWNEQFF. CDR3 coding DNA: TGCAGCGTTGAAGATCTGTGGAATGAGCAGTTCTTC.

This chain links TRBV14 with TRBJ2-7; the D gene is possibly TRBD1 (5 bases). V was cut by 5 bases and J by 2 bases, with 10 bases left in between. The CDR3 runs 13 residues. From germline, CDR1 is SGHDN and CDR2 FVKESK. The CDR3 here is CASSFDSTYEQYF. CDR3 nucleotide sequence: TGTGCCAGCAGCTTTGACAGTACCTACGAGCAGTACTTC.

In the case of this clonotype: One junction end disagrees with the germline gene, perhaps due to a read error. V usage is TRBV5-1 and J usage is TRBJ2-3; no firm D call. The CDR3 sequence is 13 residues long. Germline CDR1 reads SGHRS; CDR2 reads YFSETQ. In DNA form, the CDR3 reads TGCACCAGCAGCTTAGAAGTCGGGGATACGCAGTATTTT. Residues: CTSSLEVGDTQYF.

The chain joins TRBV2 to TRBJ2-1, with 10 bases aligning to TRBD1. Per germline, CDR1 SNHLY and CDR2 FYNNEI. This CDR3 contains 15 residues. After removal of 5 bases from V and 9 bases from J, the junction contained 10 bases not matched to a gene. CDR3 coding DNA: TGTGCCAGCAGTAGAACGGGACAGGGGAAGGGTGAGCAGTTCTTC. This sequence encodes CASSRTGQGKGEQFF.

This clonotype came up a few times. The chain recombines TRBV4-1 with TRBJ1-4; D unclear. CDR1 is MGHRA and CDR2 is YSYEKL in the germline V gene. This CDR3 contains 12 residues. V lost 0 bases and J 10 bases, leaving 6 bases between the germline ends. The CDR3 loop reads CASSQDYRKLFF. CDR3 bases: TGCGCCAGCAGCCAAGATTATCGAAAACTGTTTTTT.

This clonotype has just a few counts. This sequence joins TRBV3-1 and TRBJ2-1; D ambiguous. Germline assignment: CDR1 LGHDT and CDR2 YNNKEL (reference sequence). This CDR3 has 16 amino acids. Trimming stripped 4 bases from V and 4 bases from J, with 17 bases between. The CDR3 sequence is CASSRPFPETYNEQFF. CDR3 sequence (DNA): TGTGCCAGCAGCCGACCCTTCCCAGAGACTTACAATGAGCAGTTCTTC.

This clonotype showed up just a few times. The CDR3 region is CASGRGQVIRTDTQYF. DNA for the CDR3: TGTGCCAGCGGACGGGGACAGGTGATTCGCACAGATACGCAGTATTTT. The chain couples TRBV9 to TRBJ2-3; TRBD1 agrees at 8 bases. J was trimmed by 1 base and V by 7 bases; bases with no gene match: 11. The CDR3 length is 16 residues. Germline V gives CDR1 SGDLS, CDR2 YYNGEE. The full variable domain, its missing parts supplied by reference TRBV9 and TRBJ2-3, is DSGVTQTPKHLITATGQRVTLRCSPRSGDLSVYWYQQSLDQGLQFLIQYYNGEERAKGNILERFSAQQFPDLHSELNLSSLELGDSALYFCASGRGQVIRTDTQYFGPGTRLTVL.

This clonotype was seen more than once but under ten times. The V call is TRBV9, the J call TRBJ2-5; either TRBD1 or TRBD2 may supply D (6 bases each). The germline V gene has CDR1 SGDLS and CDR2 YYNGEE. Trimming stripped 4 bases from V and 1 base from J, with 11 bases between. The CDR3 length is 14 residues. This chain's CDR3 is CASSWRGAQETQYF. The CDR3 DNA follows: TGTGCCAGCAGCTGGAGGGGGGCCCAAGAGACCCAGTACTTC.

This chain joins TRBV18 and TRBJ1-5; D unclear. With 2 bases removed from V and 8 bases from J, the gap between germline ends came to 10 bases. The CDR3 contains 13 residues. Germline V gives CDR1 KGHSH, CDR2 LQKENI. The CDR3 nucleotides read TGTGCCAGCTCACCAACCCCATTTGAGCCCCAGCATTTT. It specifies CASSPTPFEPQHF. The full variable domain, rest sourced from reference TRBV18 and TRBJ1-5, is NAGVMQNPRHLVRRRGQEARLRCSPMKGHSHVYWYRQLPEEGLKFMVYLQKENIIDESGMPKERFSAEFPKEGPSILRIQQVVRGDSAAYFCASSPTPFEPQHFGDGTRLSIL.